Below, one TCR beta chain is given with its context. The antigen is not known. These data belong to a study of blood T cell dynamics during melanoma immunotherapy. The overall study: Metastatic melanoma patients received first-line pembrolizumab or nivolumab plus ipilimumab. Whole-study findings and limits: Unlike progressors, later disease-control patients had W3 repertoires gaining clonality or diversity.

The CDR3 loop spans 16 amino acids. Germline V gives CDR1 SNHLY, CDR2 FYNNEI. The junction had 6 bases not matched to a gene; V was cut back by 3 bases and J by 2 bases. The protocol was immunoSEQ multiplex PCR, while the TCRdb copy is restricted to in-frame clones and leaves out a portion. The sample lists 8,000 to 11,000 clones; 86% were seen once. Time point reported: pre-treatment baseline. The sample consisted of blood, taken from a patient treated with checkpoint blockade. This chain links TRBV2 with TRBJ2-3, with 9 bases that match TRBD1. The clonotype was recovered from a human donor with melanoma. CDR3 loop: CASSEQDRGNTDTQYF. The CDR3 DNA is TGTGCCAGCAGTGAGCAGGACAGGGGCAACACAGATACGCAGTATTTT.